The clone carrying this TCR beta chain was seen at least ten times. No antigen is known for it. The data are from a study of T cells in Graves' hyperthyroidism and ophthalmopathy. Overall study: Peripheral blood draws took place at initial diagnosis, ahead of any treatment.

Regarding the study as a whole: Most expanded thyroid clonotypes above 0.001 recurred in blood.

RNA transcripts were the template for amplifying TCR beta CDR3 regions. TCR CDR3 underwent first-round RT-PCR with the HTBI primer set. TCRdb itself ran the multiplex PCR reads through MiXCR, one entry per CDR3 protein. The sample shows 500,000 to 600,000 distinct CDR3 sequences, roughly a sixth of them seen only once. The CDR3 loop spans 13 amino acids. V shed 7 bases and J shed 9 bases, with 16 bases lying between them. The genes are TRBV12-3 or TRBV12-4 and TRBJ1-5; D is possibly TRBD1 (6 bases). Sequencing was carried out using blood. The source of this sequence is a woman between 18 and 29 years old with Graves' hyperthyroidism. The CDR3 DNA follows: TGTGCCAGCAAGGGGGGCGTCCTGGGGCCCCAGCATTTT. This sequence encodes CASKGGVLGPQHF.